These 23 T cell receptor beta chains were sequenced from one sample in a study of blood T cell repertoires in COVID-19. Profiled with immunoSEQ multiplex PCR; TCRdb holds only in-frame clones, not every one. The data contain approximately 200,000 clones, roughly four fifths of them seen just once; the ten biggest clones take up over 9.5%. Sequenced material: PBMCs or T cells enriched from blood (not recorded which). These receptors all stem from a man aged 40-49 years who had recovered from COVID-19.

The rearrangement joins TRBV3-1 (or the pseudogene TRBV3-2) to TRBJ2-5; D not certain. The CDR3 runs to 12 residues. The ends were cut back, 2 bases at V and 5 bases at J, with 6 bases in the middle. Germline assignment: CDR1 LGHDT and CDR2 YNNKEL (reference sequence). This CDR3 is CASSQIGETQYF. CDR3 nucleotides: TGTGCCAGCAGCCAAATCGGGGAGACCCAGTACTTC.

This clone was recorded once. The rearrangement links TRBV6-2 or TRBV6-3 to TRBJ1-5, with 7 bases lining up with TRBD1. Germline values: CDR1 MNHEY, CDR2 SVGEGT. J gave up 7 bases and V 2 bases, and 5 bases lay outside the gene matches. The CDR3 has 14 residues. The DNA of the CDR3 is TGTGCCAGCAGTTACACAGGGGCGGAACAGCCCCAGCATTTT. It yields the protein CASSYTGAEQPQHF.

This chain joins TRBV9 and TRBJ1-1; D might be TRBD1 (6 bases). CDR3 length: 14 residues. Germline V gene lookup returns CDR1 SGDLS and CDR2 YYNGEE. V gave up 3 bases and J gave up 3 bases, with 12 bases separating them. The CDR3 DNA sequence: TGTGCCAGCAGCGCCCAGGGGACGGACACTGAAGCTTTCTTT. Translated: CASSAQGTDTEAFF.

This chain joins TRBV19 and TRBJ2-7, with a weak D call TRBD1 (5 bases). Between the trimmed V and J ends, which lost 8 bases and 7 bases, there was a span of 12 bases. The CDR3 has 11 residues. Germline-derived CDR1 and CDR2 are LNHDA and SQIVND (reference sequence). CDR3 region: CASGAVEEQYF. CDR3 in DNA: TGTGCCAGTGGGGCCGTTGAGGAGCAGTACTTC.

This chain joins TRBV6-5 and TRBJ1-6; the D is unclear. This CDR3 region has 13 residues. V lost 8 bases to trimming and J lost 9 bases, with 14 bases between them. CDR1 MNHEY and CDR2 SVGAGI come from the germline V gene. Here the CDR3 reads CASRPSGSSPLHF. For the CDR3, the DNA is TGTGCCAGCCGCCCTTCGGGAAGTTCACCCCTCCACTTT.

The chain carries TRBV5-4 and TRBJ2-5; 7 nucleotides line up with TRBD1. Germline CDR1 is SGHNT and CDR2 is YYREEE (reference sequence). The junction had 8 bases not matched to a gene; V was cut back by 3 bases and J by 3 bases. The CDR3 is 15 residues long. The chain's CDR3 is CASSWGYRGEETQYF. CDR3 sequence (DNA): TGTGCCAGCAGCTGGGGATACAGGGGCGAAGAGACCCAGTACTTC.

The chain joins TRBV4-3 to TRBJ1-2; D ambiguous. The germline V gene has CDR1 LGHNA and CDR2 YSLEER. The CDR3 length is 14 residues. V lost 0 bases and J 6 bases, leaving 11 bases between the germline ends. The CDR3: CASSQDRAFNGYTF. For the CDR3, the DNA is TGCGCCAGCAGCCAAGATCGAGCGTTTAATGGCTACACCTTC.

The J gene is TRBJ2-7, the V gene TRBV7-9; a weak D match, TRBD2 (5 bases). Germline V gives CDR1 SEHNR, CDR2 FQNEAQ (reference sequence). CDR3 size: 12 residues. V gave up 11 bases and J gave up 0 bases, with 11 bases separating them. The CDR3 is CASGLVSYEQYF. The CDR3 DNA is TGTGCCTCTGGACTGGTCTCCTACGAGCAGTACTTC. Drawing the rest from reference TRBV7-9 and TRBJ2-7, the complete variable domain is DTGVSQNPRHKITKRGQNVTFRCDPISEHNRLYWYRQTLGQGPEFLTYFQNEAQLEKSRLLSDRFSAERPKGSFSTLEIQRTEQGDSAMYLCASGLVSYEQYFGPGTRLTVT.

The J gene is TRBJ2-2, the V gene TRBV5-1, with TRBD1 as a possible D gene (6 bases). CDR3 length equals 15 residues. Trimming pared 3 bases from V and 3 bases from J, leaving 12 bases between. The V gene's germline CDR1 is SGHRS and CDR2 YFSETQ. CDR3 sequence: CASSSRTDYTGELFF. In DNA, the CDR3 is TGCGCCAGCAGCTCCCGGACAGATTACACCGGGGAGCTGTTTTTT.

This clone was counted between two and nine times. The gene calls are TRBV19 and TRBJ2-7; 7 nucleotides line up with TRBD1. With 6 bases clipped from V and 3 bases from J, the junction kept 5 bases outside the gene matches. The CDR3 has 13 residues. From germline, CDR1 is LNHDA and CDR2 SQIVND (reference sequence). CDR3 DNA sequence: TGTGCCAGTAGCCAGGGACAGCTCTACGAGCAGTACTTC. This gives the protein CASSQGQLYEQYF.

This CDR3 is CASSLEAGSTGELFF. In DNA, the CDR3 is TGCGCCAGCAGCTTGGAGGCAGGGTCAACCGGGGAGCTGTTTTTT. V and J are TRBV5-1 and TRBJ2-2; a weak D match, TRBD1 (5 bases). The CDR3 length is 15 residues. V was trimmed by 0 bases and J by 5 bases, leaving 11 bases between them. Germline CDR1 is SGHRS and CDR2 is YFSETQ.

The V call is TRBV10-1, the J call TRBJ2-7; the match to TRBD1 covers 10 bases. The CDR3 totals 15 residues. CDR1 and CDR2 (germline): WNHNN, SYGVQD (reference sequence). Trimming at V came to 2 bases and at J to 6 bases, leaving 7 bases not matched to a gene. CDR3: CASSESGTGAAEQYF. The CDR3 DNA reads TGCGCCAGCAGTGAGAGTGGGACAGGGGCTGCCGAGCAGTACTTC.

The V call is TRBV21-1, the J call TRBJ2-7; the table gives TRBD2 as D, unverified against the DNA. TRBV21-1 is deemed a pseudogene. The CDR3 is made up of 13 amino acids. CDR3 sequence reads: CASTLITGYEQYF. The CDR3 nucleotides are TGTGCCAGCACCCTCATTACGGGCTACGAGCAGTACTTC.

This clone was seen only a few times. This chain connects TRBV29-1 to TRBJ2-1; 9 bases are shared with TRBD2. The V and J ends lost 6 bases and 4 bases, in that order; junction bases with no gene match: 16. This CDR3 is built from 17 residues. Germline V gene sequence: CDR1 SQVTM, CDR2 ANQGSEA. The CDR3 loop is CSVDHRGSSGVYNEQFF. As DNA, the CDR3 is TGCAGCGTCGATCACCGCGGGTCTAGCGGGGTGTACAATGAGCAGTTCTTC.

The rearrangement uses TRBV6-5 and TRBJ1-1; 9 bases match TRBD1. Germline lookup yields CDR1 MNHEY and CDR2 SVGAGI. With V trimmed by 4 bases and J by 6 bases, 9 bases remained unmatched. This CDR3 spans 15 amino acids. CDR3 nucleotides: TGTGCCAGCAGTTGGGGGCGACAGGGGGTGTCTGAAGCTTTCTTT. As protein: CASSWGRQGVSEAFF.

The genes are TRBV11-1 and TRBJ1-2, with D possibly TRBD1 on 6 matching bases. Trimming removed 4 bases from V and 2 bases from J, with 11 bases in between. CDR3 length: 14 residues. CDR1 and CDR2 from the germline V gene are SGHAT and FQDESV (reference sequence). The CDR3 is CASSSKRGNYGYTF. Here the CDR3 DNA reads TGTGCCAGCAGCTCGAAGAGGGGGAACTATGGCTACACCTTC.

CDR3 in amino acids: CASSWDRSSSPLHF. DNA for the CDR3: TGTGCCAGCAGCTGGGACAGATCGTCTTCACCCCTCCACTTT. V gene TRBV5-4 combines with J gene TRBJ1-6, with 7 bases that match TRBD1. The CDR3 has 14 amino acids. CDR1 and CDR2 (germline): SGHNT, YYREEE (reference sequence). V gave up 3 bases and J gave up 9 bases; unmatched junction bases: 6. Supplemented by reference TRBV5-4 and TRBJ1-6, the full variable domain reads ETGVTQSPTHLIKTRGQQVTLRCSSQSGHNTVSWYQQALGQGPQFIFQYYREEENGRGNFPPRFSGLQFPNYSSELNVNALELDDSALYLCASSWDRSSSPLHFGNGTRLTVT.

The genes are TRBV7-2 and TRBJ1-5, with TRBD1 matching 7 bases. J gave up 2 bases and V 4 bases, and 5 bases lay outside the gene matches. The CDR3 sequence is 15 residues long. Germline CDR1 is SGHTA and CDR2 is FQGNSA. The CDR3 reads CASSSRQGGNQPQHF. The DNA for the CDR3 is TGTGCCAGCAGCTCCCGACAGGGAGGCAATCAGCCCCAGCATTTT.

J is TRBJ2-6 and V is TRBV7-2; D unresolved. The CDR3 runs 17 residues. Germline V gene sequence: CDR1 SGHTA, CDR2 FQGNSA. Trimming shortened V by 0 bases and J by 4 bases, and 13 bases separated the two germline ends. The CDR3 sequence: CASSLAPPGSGANVLTF. The CDR3 DNA follows: TGTGCCAGCAGCTTAGCGCCTCCGGGTTCCGGGGCCAACGTCCTGACTTTC. Full variable domain (remainder filled in from reference TRBV7-2 and TRBJ2-6): GAGVSQSPSNKVTEKGKDVELRCDPISGHTALYWYRQSLGQGLEFLIYFQGNSAPDKSGLPSDRFSAERTGGSVSTLTIQRTQQEDSAVYLCASSLAPPGSGANVLTFGAGSRLTVL.

The chain is built from TRBV29-1 and TRBJ2-7; the match to TRBD2 covers 9 bases. The CDR3 is 15 amino acids. Germline CDR1 and CDR2: SQVTM and ANQGSEA. V shed 0 bases, J shed 13 bases, and the junction held 16 bases outside the gene matches. In DNA form, the CDR3 reads TGCAGCGTTGAAGACCTCTTAGCGGGAGCCCTAGTGGTTTACTTC. Its translation: CSVEDLLAGALVVYF.

CDR3 region: CADRQVGEQFF. In DNA, the CDR3 is TGTGCCGACAGACAGGTCGGTGAGCAGTTCTTC. The rearrangement joins TRBV2 to TRBJ2-1, with D perhaps matching TRBD1 (6 bases). V shed 11 bases and J shed 9 bases, with 14 bases lying between them. Germline V lookup: CDR1 SNHLY, CDR2 FYNNEI. This CDR3 contains 11 residues.

This sequence joins TRBV5-1 and TRBJ1-1; weak D call: TRBD1 (6 bases). This CDR3 contains 15 residues. V lost 0 bases to trimming and J lost 5 bases, with 14 bases between them. Germline V CDR1 and CDR2: SGHRS, YFSETQ. DNA for the CDR3: TGCGCCAGCAGCTTGGAACCACAGGGTACGACTGAAGCTTTCTTT. Translating gives CASSLEPQGTTEAFF.

This sequence joins TRBV4-1 and TRBJ1-5; weak D call: TRBD1 (5 bases). The CDR3 has 15 residues. The V gene lost 3 bases and the J gene lost 4 bases, with 13 bases spanning the gap. Germline CDR1 reads MGHRA; CDR2 reads YSYEKL. CDR3 bases: TGCGCCAGCAGCCACCCGCTCGGGACTAATCAGCCCCAGCATTTT. As protein: CASSHPLGTNQPQHF.